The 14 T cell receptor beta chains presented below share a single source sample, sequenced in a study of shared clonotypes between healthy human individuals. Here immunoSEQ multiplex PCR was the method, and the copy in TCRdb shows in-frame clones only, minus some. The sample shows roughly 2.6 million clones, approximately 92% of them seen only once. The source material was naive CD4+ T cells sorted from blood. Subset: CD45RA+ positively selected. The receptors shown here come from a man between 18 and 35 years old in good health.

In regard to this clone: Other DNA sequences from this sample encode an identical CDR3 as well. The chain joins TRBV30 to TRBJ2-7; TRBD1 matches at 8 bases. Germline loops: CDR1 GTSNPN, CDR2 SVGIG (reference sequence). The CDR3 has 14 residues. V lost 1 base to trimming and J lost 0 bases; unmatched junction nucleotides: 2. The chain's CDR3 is CAWSAGTGSYEQYF. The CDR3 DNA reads TGTGCCTGGAGTGCCGGGACAGGCTCCTACGAGCAGTACTTC.

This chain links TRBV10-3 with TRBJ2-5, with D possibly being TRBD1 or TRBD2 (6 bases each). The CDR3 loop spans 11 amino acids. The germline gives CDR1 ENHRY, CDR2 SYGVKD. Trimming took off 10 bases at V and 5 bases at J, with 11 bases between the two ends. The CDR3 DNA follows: TGTGCCACCGGAGGGGGGGAGACCCAGTACTTC. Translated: CATGGGETQYF.

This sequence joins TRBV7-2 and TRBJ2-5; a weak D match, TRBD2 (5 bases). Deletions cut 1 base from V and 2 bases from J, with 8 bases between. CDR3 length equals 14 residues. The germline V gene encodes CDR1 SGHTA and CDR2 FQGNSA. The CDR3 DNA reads TGTGCCAGCAGCTTAGGGAGGACTCAAGAGACCCAGTACTTC. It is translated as CASSLGRTQETQYF.

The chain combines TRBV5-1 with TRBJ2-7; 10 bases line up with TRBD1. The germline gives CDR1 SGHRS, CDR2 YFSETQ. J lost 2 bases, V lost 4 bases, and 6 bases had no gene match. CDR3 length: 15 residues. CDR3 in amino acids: CASSLQTGGPYEQYF. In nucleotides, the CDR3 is TGCGCCAGCAGCCTACAGACAGGGGGCCCCTACGAGCAGTACTTC.

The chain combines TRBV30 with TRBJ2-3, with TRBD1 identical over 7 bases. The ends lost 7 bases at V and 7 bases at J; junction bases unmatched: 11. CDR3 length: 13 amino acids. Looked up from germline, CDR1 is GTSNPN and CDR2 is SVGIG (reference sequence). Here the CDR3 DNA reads TGTGCCTATAAAGGGACAGATGCATATACGCAGTATTTT. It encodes CAYKGTDAYTQYF.

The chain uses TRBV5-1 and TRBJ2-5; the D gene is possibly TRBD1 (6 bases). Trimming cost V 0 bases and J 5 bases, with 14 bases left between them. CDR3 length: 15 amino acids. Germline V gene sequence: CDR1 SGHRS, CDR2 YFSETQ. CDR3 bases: TGCGCCAGCAGCTTGGGGGACAAGCTGGGGGAGACCCAGTACTTC. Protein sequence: CASSLGDKLGETQYF. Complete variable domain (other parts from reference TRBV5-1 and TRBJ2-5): KAGVTQTPRYLIKTRGQQVTLSCSPISGHRSVSWYQQTPGQGLQFLFEYFSETQRNKGNFPGRFSGRQFSNSRSEMNVSTLELGDSALYLCASSLGDKLGETQYFGPGTRLLVL.

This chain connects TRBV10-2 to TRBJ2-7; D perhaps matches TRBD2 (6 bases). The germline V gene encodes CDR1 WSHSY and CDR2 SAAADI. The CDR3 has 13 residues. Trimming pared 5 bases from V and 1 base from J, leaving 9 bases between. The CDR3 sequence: CASSFGGSYEQYF. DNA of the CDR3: TGCGCCAGCAGTTTTGGGGGGTCCTACGAGCAGTACTTC.

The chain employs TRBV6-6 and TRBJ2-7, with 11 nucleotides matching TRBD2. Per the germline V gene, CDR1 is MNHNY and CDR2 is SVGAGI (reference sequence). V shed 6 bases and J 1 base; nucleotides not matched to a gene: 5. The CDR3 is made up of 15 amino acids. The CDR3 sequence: CASSRGTSGSYEQYF. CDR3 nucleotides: TGTGCCAGCAGCCGAGGGACTAGCGGTTCCTACGAGCAGTACTTC.

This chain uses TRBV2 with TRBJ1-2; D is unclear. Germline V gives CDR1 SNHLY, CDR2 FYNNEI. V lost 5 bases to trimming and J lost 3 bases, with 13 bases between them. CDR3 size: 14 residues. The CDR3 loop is CASSSPLRDYGYTF. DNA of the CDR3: TGTGCCAGCAGTAGCCCTTTGAGGGACTATGGCTACACCTTC.

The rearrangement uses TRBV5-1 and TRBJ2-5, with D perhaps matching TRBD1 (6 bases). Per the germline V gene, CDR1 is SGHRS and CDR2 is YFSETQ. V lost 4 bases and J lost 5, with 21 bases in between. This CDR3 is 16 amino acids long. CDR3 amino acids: CASSENPGHPRETQYF. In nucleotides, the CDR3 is TGCGCCAGCAGCGAAAACCCGGGACACCCTCGGGAGACCCAGTACTTC.

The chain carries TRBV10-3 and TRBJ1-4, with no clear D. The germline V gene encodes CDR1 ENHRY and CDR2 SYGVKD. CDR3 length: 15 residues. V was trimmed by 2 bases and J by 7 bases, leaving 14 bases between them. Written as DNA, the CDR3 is TGTGCCATCAGTGAGGGACCAGATAGGACTGAAAAACTGTTTTTT. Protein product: CAISEGPDRTEKLFF.

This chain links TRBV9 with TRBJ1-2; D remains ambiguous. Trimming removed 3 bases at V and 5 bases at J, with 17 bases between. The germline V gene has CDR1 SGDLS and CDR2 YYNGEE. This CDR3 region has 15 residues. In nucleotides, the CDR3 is TGTGCCAGCAGCGCCTCGGATCGGCAGCTTTATGGCTACACCTTC. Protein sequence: CASSASDRQLYGYTF.

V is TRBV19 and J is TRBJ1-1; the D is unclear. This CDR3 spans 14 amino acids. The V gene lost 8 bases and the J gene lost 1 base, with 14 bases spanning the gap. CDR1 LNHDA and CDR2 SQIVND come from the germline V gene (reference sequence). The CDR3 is CASVGRWGNTEAFF. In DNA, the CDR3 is TGTGCCAGTGTGGGAAGGTGGGGGAACACTGAAGCTTTCTTT.

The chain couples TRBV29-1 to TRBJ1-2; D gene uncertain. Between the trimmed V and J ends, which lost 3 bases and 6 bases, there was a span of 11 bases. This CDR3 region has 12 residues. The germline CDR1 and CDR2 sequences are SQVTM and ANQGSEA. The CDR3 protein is CSVDGRDNGYTF. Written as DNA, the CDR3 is TGCAGCGTTGACGGTAGGGATAATGGCTACACCTTC.